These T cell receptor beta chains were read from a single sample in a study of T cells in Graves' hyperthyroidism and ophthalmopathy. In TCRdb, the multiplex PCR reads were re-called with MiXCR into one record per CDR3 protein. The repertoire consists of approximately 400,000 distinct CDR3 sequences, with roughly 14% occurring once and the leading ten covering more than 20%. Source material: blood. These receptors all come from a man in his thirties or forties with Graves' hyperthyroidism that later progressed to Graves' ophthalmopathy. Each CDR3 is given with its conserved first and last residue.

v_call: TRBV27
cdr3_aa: CASSLWGGAGANVLTF

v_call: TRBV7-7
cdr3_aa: CASSRSGPQETQYF

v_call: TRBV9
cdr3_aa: CASSVGAGDTGELFF

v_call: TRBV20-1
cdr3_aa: CSARDQERGDQETQYF

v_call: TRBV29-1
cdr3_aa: CSVEAAGTYNEQFF

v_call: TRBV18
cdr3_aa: CASSPPAGATYEQYF

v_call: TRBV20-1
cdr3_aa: CRVIGTGVTEAFF

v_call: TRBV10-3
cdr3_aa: CAISDPDNEQFF

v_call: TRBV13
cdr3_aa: CASSLGGGTLNTGELFF

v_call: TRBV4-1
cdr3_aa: CASSQVEGGLVGELFF

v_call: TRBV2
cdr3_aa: CASSAATGGLWPQHF

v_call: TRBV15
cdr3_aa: CATSMAAEGNEQYF

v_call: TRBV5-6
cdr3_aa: CASSAGRAYEQYF

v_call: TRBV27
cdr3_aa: CASRTLATYEQYF

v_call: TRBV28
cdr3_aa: CASSPRGFEGEQYF

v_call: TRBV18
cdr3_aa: CASSSGLRNTGELFF

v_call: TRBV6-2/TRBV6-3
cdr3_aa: CASSYQGQGALGYTF